This T cell receptor (beta chain) appears in the sequencing data of a study of T-cell memory formation after mild COVID-19 (dated by TCRdb to the early 2020s). For the wider study: Most TCR sequence clusters were specific to one of the two donors. In two donors, T-cell clones that expanded and contracted after mild COVID-19 were followed by sequencing TCRalpha and TCRbeta repertoires longitudinally. Two young, previously healthy adult volunteers made up the cohort, one male and one female. The paper as a whole reports these results and caveats: Some responding clones were detected in pre-infection memory, which suggested that pre-existing cross-reactive memory T cells had joined the SARS-CoV-2 response. Contracting CD4+ clones were located mainly in the CM and EM memory subsets, whereas CD8+ clones were found to be enriched in EMRA. Whether the second-wave clones peaking on day 37 were SARS-CoV-2 specific was not confirmed. The study included only a couple of mild cases, and larger cohorts that include severe cases with pre-infection samples were judged to be necessary. From day 15 to 85, contracting clones showed balanced CD4/CD8 phenotypes, whereas a second wave of clones that expanded from day 15 to 37 leaned towards CD4+.

The CDR3 spans 15 residues, from the cysteine through the phenylalanine. Left in the record is the CDR3 DNA by itself, 45 bases read in frame from the first base. In the germline V gene (reference sequence), CDR1 corresponds to MNHNY and CDR2 to SVGAGI. V lost 5 bases and J lost 4 bases; the stretch between them is 17 bases long. With respect to this clonotype: The antigen this receptor binds is unknown. No much larger clone is present one base from it, and per-base qualities are unavailable.

Ficoll-Paque density gradient centrifugation was the method used to isolate PBMCs. TCRdb shows the sequencer as Illumina NovaSeq 6000. TCRalpha and TCRbeta cDNA libraries were constructed by 5'RACE with constant-segment primers, with sample barcodes and unique molecular identifiers being introduced. RNA was extracted from every sample with Trizol reagent. The libraries were amplified in two PCR steps, and the second step added a second sample barcode and Illumina TruSeq adapters. Sequencing of libraries was performed on an Illumina NovaSeq with 2 x 150 bp paired-end reads. The paper's data handling went like this. With migec v1.2.7, reads were demultiplexed and then collapsed into UMI-guided consensus sequences. Using mixcr v2.1.11, UMI consensuses were aligned to TRA and TRB V and J templates and then assembled into clonotypes. Clonotypes were classified as expanded or contracted when called significant by both edgeR and NoisET, with noise models trained on biological replicates. For edgeR calls, the cutoffs were a false discovery rate-adjusted p below 0.01 and a log2 fold-change threshold of 1. As an exploratory analysis of dynamics, PCA with hierarchical clustering was applied to max-normalized trajectories of the 1000 most abundant clonotypes. Separately sequenced CD4+ and CD8+ repertoires were used to assign the CD4 or CD8 phenotype of responding clones. The raw public data were reprocessed by TCRdb itself: fastp quality trimming at Q25, MiXCR clonotype calling, in-frame beta chains only. CDR3 protein sequences are deduplicated, and each keeps its most common genes and DNA. The V and J calls reflect TCRdb's pipeline rather than the authors' work. The sample contains approximately 250,000 distinct CDR3 sequences, 15% to 20% of them found a single time. The ten most abundant clones make up roughly a fifth of the sample.

Material for sequencing was PBMCs or a T cell subset sorted from them (not recorded which). This clonotype was sampled from a man younger than 35 who had mild COVID-19 (a few samples of this study predate the infection). The sample titles of this study are shuffled in the database, so cell type and time point are left out; the donor was told from shared clones. The rearranged segments are TRBV6-6 and TRBJ1-2; TRBD1 could be the D gene, as 5 bases match. The nucleotide sequence reads as follows: TGTGCCAGCAGTACTCCACGGACACAAGGCTATGGCTACACCTTC. It translates to CASSTPRTQGYGYTF.